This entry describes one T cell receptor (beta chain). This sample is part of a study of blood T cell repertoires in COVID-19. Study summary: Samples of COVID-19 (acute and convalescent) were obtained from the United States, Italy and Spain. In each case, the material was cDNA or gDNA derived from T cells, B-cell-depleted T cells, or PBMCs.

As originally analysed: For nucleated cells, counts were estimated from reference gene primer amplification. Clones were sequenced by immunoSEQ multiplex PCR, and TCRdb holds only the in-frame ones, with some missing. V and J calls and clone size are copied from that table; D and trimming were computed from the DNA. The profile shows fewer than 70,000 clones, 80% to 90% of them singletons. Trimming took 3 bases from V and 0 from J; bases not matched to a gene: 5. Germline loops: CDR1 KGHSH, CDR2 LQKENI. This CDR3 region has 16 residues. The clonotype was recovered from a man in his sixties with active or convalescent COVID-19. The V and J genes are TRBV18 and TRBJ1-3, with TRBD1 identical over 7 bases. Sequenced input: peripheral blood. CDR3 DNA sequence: TGTGCCAGCTCACCCCCGGGACAGAGCTCTGGAAACACCATATATTTT. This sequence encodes CASSPPGQSSGNTIYF.